The rows below give T cell receptor beta chains drawn from one sample of a study of T cell repertoires in cytomegalovirus infection. No antigen has been assigned to these receptors. TCRdb re-called the reads with MiXCR, one entry per CDR3 protein. The table records 200,000 to 250,000 distinct CDR3 sequences, about 38% of them present only once. The starting material was CD8+ T cells from cultured PBMCs, obtained from culture after CMV antigen stimulation. These receptors came from a human donor in good health (CMV status not recorded). Some clones in this sample may be carry-over from other donors' samples. Each CDR3 is given with its conserved first and last residue. A D gene is named only where the DNA matches it firmly. Size is omitted from some rows. Given values are once, few, many or a class for expanded clones.

size	D	V	J	CDR3	DNA
-	-	TRBV12-3/TRBV12-4	TRBJ1-2	CASSFNLGGDYGYTF	TGTGCCAGCAGTTTTAATTTGGGAGGAGACTATGGCTACACCTTC
-	-	TRBV12-5	TRBJ1-3	CASGTGSSGNTIYF	TGTGCTAGTGGCACTGGGAGCTCTGGAAACACCATATATTTT
-	-	TRBV15	TRBJ2-7	CATSFWTVPPYEQYF	TGTGCCACCAGCTTCTGGACTGTACCTCCCTACGAGCAGTACTTC
once	-	TRBV12-5	TRBJ2-5	CASAGQREETQYF	TGTGCTAGTGCGGGCCAGCGGGAAGAGACCCAGTACTTC
few	-	TRBV12-3/TRBV12-4	TRBJ1-2	CASRSWDGTNYGYTF	TGTGCCAGCAGATCCTGGGACGGTACTAACTATGGCTACACCTTC
once	TRBD1	TRBV28	TRBJ2-7	CASSLMGQGYEQYF	TGTGCCAGCAGTTTAATGGGACAGGGCTACGAGCAGTACTTC
few	-	TRBV7-9	TRBJ2-3	CASSMSLVSADTQYF	TGTGCCAGCAGCATGTCGCTAGTTAGCGCAGATACGCAGTATTTT
many	-	TRBV4-1	TRBJ2-6	CASSQTLTGLPSGANVLTF	TGCGCCAGCAGCCAAACTCTCACAGGGCTTCCCTCTGGGGCCAACGTCCTGACTTTC
-	TRBD1	TRBV27	TRBJ2-7	CASSLTVTGVPYEQYF	TGTGCCAGCAGTTTAACCGTCACAGGGGTTCCCTACGAGCAGTACTTC
-	-	TRBV20-1	TRBJ1-6	CSDTNSPLHF	TGCAGTGATACTAATTCACCCCTCCACTTT
few	TRBD1	TRBV27	TRBJ2-5	CASSWTGGRETQYF	TGTGCCAGCAGTTGGACAGGGGGTCGAGAGACCCAGTACTTC
-	TRBD1	TRBV4-1	TRBJ1-6	CASSQATGAANSPLHF	TGCGCCAGCAGCCAAGCGACAGGGGCGGCTAATTCACCCCTCCACTTT
-	-	TRBV24-1	TRBJ1-1	CATSYGLNTEAFF	TGTGCCACCAGTTACGGATTGAACACTGAAGCTTTCTTT
-	TRBD1	TRBV7-8	TRBJ1-5	CARSLRLWTGTNQPQHF	TGTGCCAGAAGCTTAAGGCTCTGGACAGGGACTAATCAGCCCCAGCATTTT
-	TRBD1	TRBV6-8	TRBJ2-7	CASTAPQGDSYEQYF	TGTGCCAGCACGGCTCCGCAGGGGGACTCCTACGAGCAGTACTTC
-	-	TRBV7-8	TRBJ2-7	CASSLGPSNHEQYF	TGTGCCAGCAGCTTAGGTCCTAGCAATCACGAGCAGTACTTC
-	-	TRBV27	TRBJ1-1	CASSLSRGEVNTEAFF	TGTGCCAGCAGTTTATCTAGGGGGGAGGTGAACACTGAAGCTTTCTTT
few	-	TRBV6-1	TRBJ2-1	CASSEIKNEQFF	TGTGCCAGCAGTGAAATTAAGAATGAGCAGTTCTTC
-	TRBD2	TRBV11-3	TRBJ2-1	CASSLSSGRYNEQFF	TGTGCCAGCAGCTTGAGTAGCGGGAGGTACAATGAGCAGTTCTTC
few	TRBD2	TRBV7-2	TRBJ2-7	CASSLNGGQGLADPYEQYF	TGTGCCAGCAGCCTTAATGGCGGTCAGGGACTAGCGGACCCCTACGAGCAGTACTTC
-	-	TRBV6-5	TRBJ2-1	CASTPGRNSYNEQFF	TGTGCCTCCACCCCGGGACGCAACTCCTACAATGAGCAGTTCTTC
-	-	TRBV2	TRBJ1-1	CASPGVPGNTEAFF	TGTGCCAGCCCGGGCGTTCCGGGGAACACTGAAGCTTTCTTT
-	TRBD1	TRBV19	TRBJ1-5	CASSTDRAGSNQPQHF	TGTGCCAGTAGTACCGACAGGGCGGGAAGCAATCAGCCCCAGCATTTT
-	TRBD1	TRBV7-2	TRBJ1-2	CASSFPRQGYGYTF	TGTGCCAGCAGCTTTCCCCGACAGGGCTACGGCTACACCTTC
-	-	TRBV20-1	TRBJ1-2	CSAHTADATGYTF	TGCAGTGCTCATACCGCTGACGCTACCGGCTACACCTTC
few	-	TRBV7-9	TRBJ2-1	CASSLNPGINNEQFF	TGTGCCAGCAGCTTAAATCCCGGGATCAACAATGAGCAGTTCTTC
few	-	TRBV29-1	TRBJ1-2	CSVEGRAGYTF	TGCAGCGTTGAGGGCAGGGCTGGCTACACCTTC
few	TRBD2	TRBV11-2	TRBJ2-2	CASSFLKGRGGTGELFF	TGTGCCAGCAGCTTCCTTAAGGGTCGGGGGGGCACCGGGGAGCTGTTTTTT
-	TRBD1	TRBV7-6	TRBJ1-5	CASSLPGTGGNQPQHF	TGTGCCAGCAGCTTGCCCGGGACAGGGGGAAATCAGCCCCAGCATTTT
-	-	TRBV15	TRBJ1-2	CATSGGINYGYTF	TGTGCCACCAGCGGCGGGATTAACTATGGCTACACCTTC
-	-	TRBV19	TRBJ2-7	CASSTDASYEQYF	TGTGCCAGTAGTACCGACGCCTCCTACGAGCAGTACTTC
-	-	TRBV7-8	TRBJ2-3	CASSLRTESTDTQYF	TGTGCCAGCAGCTTAAGGACGGAAAGCACAGATACGCAGTATTTT
-	TRBD1	TRBV27	TRBJ1-4	CASSFRTGGSGEKLFF	TGTGCCAGCAGTTTCCGGACAGGGGGATCAGGGGAAAAACTGTTTTTT
-	-	TRBV11-2	TRBJ1-1	CASSPSSNTEAFF	TGTGCCAGCAGCCCATCGTCCAACACTGAAGCTTTCTTT
few	-	TRBV7-8	TRBJ1-1	CASSSGINTEAFF	TGTGCCAGCAGCTCCGGGATAAACACTGAAGCTTTCTTT
-	-	TRBV4-1	TRBJ2-3	CASSQRGDTQYF	TGCGCCAGCAGCCAGCGGGGAGATACGCAGTATTTT
few	-	TRBV24-1	TRBJ1-5	CATSDVLGDSNQPQHF	TGTGCCACCAGTGATGTGCTGGGGGACAGCAATCAGCCCCAGCATTTT
-	-	TRBV5-6	TRBJ2-7	CASSRGYHEQYF	TGTGCCAGCAGCCGGGGCTACCACGAGCAGTACTTC
few	-	TRBV14	TRBJ2-1	CASSQETGSYNEQFF	TGTGCCAGCAGCCAAGAGACAGGCTCCTACAATGAGCAGTTCTTC
-	-	TRBV5-6	TRBJ1-6	CASSAVTDGNSPLHF	TGTGCCAGCAGCGCCGTCACAGACGGTAATTCACCCCTCCACTTT
-	TRBD1	TRBV5-5	TRBJ2-5	CASRPRTGGQETQYF	TGTGCCAGCAGGCCTCGGACAGGGGGACAAGAGACCCAGTACTTC
few	-	TRBV7-2	TRBJ2-1	CASSFGDSHNEQFF	TGTGCCAGCAGCTTTGGCGACAGTCACAATGAGCAGTTCTTC
-	-	TRBV11-2	TRBJ1-1	CASSIGTGNTEAFF	TGTGCCAGCAGCATTGGGACGGGGAACACTGAAGCTTTCTTT
-	-	TRBV2	TRBJ2-1	CAILSGLALNNEQFF	TGTGCCATCCTCTCCGGGCTAGCGCTGAACAATGAGCAGTTCTTC
-	TRBD2	TRBV6-1	TRBJ2-2	CASTLLAGQTGELFF	TGTGCCAGCACACTTTTAGCGGGGCAGACCGGGGAGCTGTTTTTT
-	-	TRBV11-2	TRBJ1-2	CASSSSEASYGYTF	TGTGCCAGCAGCTCTTCGGAGGCATCTTATGGCTACACCTTC
-	-	TRBV5-1	TRBJ1-1	CASSLDLGARTEAFF	TGCGCCAGCAGCTTGGATCTGGGGGCGAGGACTGAAGCTTTCTTT
-	-	TRBV18	TRBJ2-7	CASSPADYEQYF	TGTGCCAGCTCACCGGCAGACTACGAGCAGTACTTC
-	TRBD1	TRBV27	TRBJ1-2	CASSFAGGPPNYGYTF	TGTGCCAGCAGTTTCGCAGGGGGCCCCCCTAACTATGGCTACACCTTC
-	TRBD2	TRBV7-3	TRBJ2-1	CASSLIAGVHNEQFF	TGTGCCAGCAGCTTAATAGCGGGGGTCCACAATGAGCAGTTCTTC
-	-	TRBV6-6	TRBJ1-3	CASNSPGPRLGGNTIYF	TGTGCCAGCAATTCTCCGGGACCTCGCCTGGGCGGAAACACCATATATTTT
-	TRBD1	TRBV2	TRBJ2-7	CASKDRRNEQYF	TGTGCCAGCAAGGACAGGAGGAACGAGCAGTACTTC